This T cell receptor beta chain was captured in a study of cytomegalovirus exposure and HLA in healthy donors. This CDR3 has 18 residues. CDR1 SGHVS and CDR2 FQNEAQ come from the germline V gene. V lost 5 bases, J lost 0 bases, and 22 bases lay in between. It was with 60 Vbeta and 13 Jbeta primers that the PCR ran. Some clones are missing from TCRdb's copy, which holds only in-frame ones; the method was immunoSEQ multiplex PCR. Its table records 74,000 or so clones. The clonotype originates from a woman aged 60-70 years in good health and CMV-seronegative. The V gene is TRBV7-8, the J gene TRBJ1-1; tentatively, D is TRBD1 (6 bases). Sequenced sample: PBMCs. The CDR3 loop reads CASSALTGQTLMNTEAFF. CDR3 DNA: TGTGCCAGCAGCGCACTGACAGGACAGACCCTCATGAACACTGAAGCTTTCTTT.